A selection of T cell receptor beta chains follows, all from one sample in a study of blood T cells in healthy people across ages. Each CDR3 protein gets one entry after TCRdb re-called the 5' RACE reads with MiXCR. The sample has fewer than 1,200,000 distinct CDR3 sequences, under 30% seen once; the top ten hold around 0.7%. These data were also reused for a study on T cells of mothers and their children.

The sample was blood. The receptors here all came from a girl aged 2-10 years in good health. The CDR3 runs from the conserved cysteine through the conserved F or W. The D gene is left open where the match is weak. Expanded clones are given a class, and other clones once, few, many or no size at all.

D gene	clone size	J gene	V gene	CDR3 DNA	CDR3 protein
NA	NA	TRBJ2-2	TRBV14	TGTGCCAGCAGCCAAGTGTCTCCGGATTTCACCACCGGGGAGCTGTTTTTT	CASSQVSPDFTTGELFF
NA	NA	TRBJ2-1	TRBV4-1	TGCGCCAGCAGCCAAGTTTTGGCCCCTGAGCAGTTCTTC	CASSQVLAPEQFF
NA	NA	TRBJ2-7	TRBV11-2	TGTGCCAGCAGCTTAGATCATTGGGGCAGCCGAATCGACGAGCAGTACTTC	CASSLDHWGSRIDEQYF
NA	NA	TRBJ2-7	TRBV5-1	TGCGCCAGCACAAAAGCGGGCGGTTCCTACGAGCAGTACTTC	CASTKAGGSYEQYF
NA	NA	TRBJ2-5	TRBV27	TGTGCCAGCAGTTCAATAAGTCATTTTCAGACCCAGTACTTC	CASSSISHFQTQYF
TRBD1	NA	TRBJ2-3	TRBV7-9	TGTGCCAGCAGCCACGTGACAGGGGTCACAGATACGCAGTATTTT	CASSHVTGVTDTQYF
NA	NA	TRBJ2-5	TRBV28	TGTGCCAGCAGTTCCCCTTCGGGGGTGAGCTCCTACGGGCAGTACTTC	CASSSPSGVSSYGQYF
NA	NA	TRBJ2-2	TRBV6-1	TGTGCCAGCATCGGAGAGGGGGGGATCACCGGGGAGCTGTTTTTT	CASIGEGGITGELFF
TRBD2	NA	TRBJ2-7	TRBV6-1	TGTGCCAGCAGTGAGTTTGTAGCGGGAGGGTACGAGCAGTACTTC	CASSEFVAGGYEQYF
TRBD1	few	TRBJ1-1	TRBV3-1	TGTGCCAGCAGCCCAAATACAGGGGGCGAGGTGGACACTGAAGCTTTCTTT	CASSPNTGGEVDTEAFF
NA	few	TRBJ1-6	TRBV11-2	TGTGCCAGCAGCTTATTAGAATCACCCCTCCACTTT	CASSLLESPLHF
NA	few	TRBJ1-1	TRBV4-1	TGCGCCAGCAGCCAACGCGGGGGAATGAACACTGAAGCTTTCTTT	CASSQRGGMNTEAFF
NA	NA	TRBJ2-3	TRBV11-3	TGTGCCAGCAGCTTAGATCTGATCTGGGGAGATACGCAGTATTTT	CASSLDLIWGDTQYF
NA	few	TRBJ1-2	TRBV28	TGTGCCAGCAGTCCGATGAAAGGCGGGGGCTACACCTTC	CASSPMKGGGYTF
NA	NA	TRBJ2-5	TRBV4-3	TGCGCCAGCAGCCAAGATCAGGGGCTCCAAGAGACCCAGTACTTC	CASSQDQGLQETQYF
NA	NA	TRBJ2-1	TRBV2	TGTGCCAGCAGTGAACGTGGCAATGAGCAGTTCTTC	CASSERGNEQFF
NA	few	TRBJ1-2	TRBV6-1	TGTGCCAGCAGTGATGTGGTAGGCTACACCTTC	CASSDVVGYTF
TRBD2	NA	TRBJ2-1	TRBV7-7	TGTGCTAGCAGCTTGAGAGCGGGAGACGGTTTCGCTGAGCAGTTCTTC	CASSLRAGDGFAEQFF
TRBD2	NA	TRBJ2-4	TRBV5-1	TGCGCCAGCAGCTCCCGGTTTAGCGGGGAACAAAACATTCAGTACTTC	CASSSRFSGEQNIQYF
NA	NA	TRBJ2-5	TRBV11-2	TGTGCCAGCAGCCGAGCGGTACAGCACCAAGAGACCCAGTACTTC	CASSRAVQHQETQYF
NA	few	TRBJ2-5	TRBV5-1	TGCGCCAGCAGCTTATTAGGTGGCTCCCCAAATCTGGCCCAGTACTTC	CASSLLGGSPNLAQYF
NA	few	TRBJ2-1	TRBV29-1	TGCAGCGTTCTAGGCGACTACAATGAGCAGTTCTTC	CSVLGDYNEQFF
NA	NA	TRBJ1-2	TRBV24-1	TGTGCCACCGAGGACAGCTATGGCTACACCTTC	CATEDSYGYTF
NA	NA	TRBJ2-2	TRBV27	TGTGCCAGCAGTTTTCGCCTAAATCCCACCGGGGAGCTGTTTTTT	CASSFRLNPTGELFF
TRBD2	NA	TRBJ2-1	TRBV27	TGTGCCAGCAGTGAGTTACTAGCGGGGGCCTTCAATGAGCAGTTCTTC	CASSELLAGAFNEQFF
TRBD1	few	TRBJ2-4	TRBV4-3	TGCGCCAGCAGCCAAGTTCTCGGGACAGGCAACATTCAGTACTTC	CASSQVLGTGNIQYF
NA	NA	TRBJ1-1	TRBV6-1	TGTGCCAGCAGCATACAGGGTGGCGGCACTGAAGCTTTCTTT	CASSIQGGGTEAFF
TRBD2	NA	TRBJ2-1	TRBV29-1	TGCAGCGTTGTAGGTGTGACTAGCGTATACAATGAGCAGTTCTTC	CSVVGVTSVYNEQFF
NA	many	TRBJ2-7	TRBV9	TGTGCCAGCAGTACCGGGACTGGATACGAGCAGTACTTC	CASSTGTGYEQYF
NA	once	TRBJ2-1	TRBV6-2/TRBV6-3	TGTGCCAGCAGACCTGATAAAGATAGCTCCTACAATGAGCAGTTCTTC	CASRPDKDSSYNEQFF
TRBD1	NA	TRBJ2-1	TRBV24-1	TGTGCCACCAGTATCAGGGGGCTGGCCAATGAGCAGTTCTTC	CATSIRGLANEQFF
NA	few	TRBJ1-4	TRBV6-5	TGTGCCAGCAGCTCGACAGGCCTTCACGCGACTAATGAAAAACTGTTTTTT	CASSSTGLHATNEKLFF
NA	NA	TRBJ2-7	TRBV6-2/TRBV6-3	TGTGCCAGCAGTTCCCTCCAGGAGCTATACGAGCAGTACTTC	CASSSLQELYEQYF
NA	NA	TRBJ2-7	TRBV20-1	TGCAGTGCTAGTTCCTCGGGCTACGAGCAGTACTTC	CSASSSGYEQYF
NA	NA	TRBJ2-7	TRBV5-5	TGTGCCAGCAGCTTGGTTCATGGGAGTTACGAGCAGTACTTC	CASSLVHGSYEQYF
NA	NA	TRBJ1-2	TRBV7-9	TGTGCCAGCAGCTTTCTGCGGACATATGGCTACACCTTC	CASSFLRTYGYTF
TRBD2	few	TRBJ2-5	TRBV7-8	TGTGCCAGCAGCTTAAGGACTAGCGGGAGGGCCATCTCAGAGACCCAGTACTTC	CASSLRTSGRAISETQYF
TRBD2	NA	TRBJ2-5	TRBV13	TGTGCCAGCAGCCCGAGGACTAGCGGGAGGAGTGGGGAGACCCAGTACTTC	CASSPRTSGRSGETQYF
TRBD2	NA	TRBJ2-2	TRBV4-2	TGTGCCAGCAGCCAACGGCTAGCGGGGGGTAACACCGGGGAGCTGTTTTTT	CASSQRLAGGNTGELFF
NA	NA	TRBJ1-1	TRBV24-1	TGTGCCACCAGTGATATGTCTTGGGGCTCCGGAGCTTTCTTT	CATSDMSWGSGAFF
NA	many	TRBJ2-5	TRBV29-1	TGCAGCGTTGACGGCGGGGAGGAGACCCAGTACTTC	CSVDGGEETQYF
TRBD2	NA	TRBJ2-3	TRBV9	TGTGCCAGCAGCGTAAATTTCCTGGCGGGAGACACAGATACGCAGTATTTT	CASSVNFLAGDTDTQYF
NA	few	TRBJ2-3	TRBV4-3	TGCGCCAGCAGCCAGACTCGGGTAGATACGCAGTATTTT	CASSQTRVDTQYF
TRBD1	NA	TRBJ1-6	TRBV7-3	TGTGCCAGCAGCTTAAGGACAGGGGCTGATTCACCCCTCCACTTT	CASSLRTGADSPLHF
TRBD1	NA	TRBJ1-1	TRBV12-5	TGTGCTAGTGGACAGGGGGCACTTGAAGCTTTCTTT	CASGQGALEAFF
TRBD1	NA	TRBJ1-1	TRBV4-1	TGCGCCAGCAGCTTCACCGTCCAGGGGGGCACCTATAACACTGAAGCTTTCTTT	CASSFTVQGGTYNTEAFF
NA	NA	TRBJ1-5	TRBV12-3/TRBV12-4	TGTGCCAGCAGTTCCGAACTCTATCAGCCCCAGCATTTT	CASSSELYQPQHF
NA	NA	TRBJ2-3	TRBV3-1	TGTGCCAGCGGAGCGCGAACAGATACGCAGTATTTT	CASGARTDTQYF
TRBD2	few	TRBJ2-1	TRBV10-2	TGCGCCAGCAAGGAGCGGGGGGCAAACAATGAGCAGTTCTTC	CASKERGANNEQFF
TRBD1	few	TRBJ2-7	TRBV27	TGTGCCAGCAACCGACAGGGGTCCTACGAGCAGTACTTC	CASNRQGSYEQYF
NA	few	TRBJ2-7	TRBV7-9	TGTGCCAGCAGCAGCTATAGCTCCTACGAGCAGTACTTC	CASSSYSSYEQYF